Below, one TCR beta chain is given with its context. These data are taken from a study of Graves' ophthalmopathy and Graves' hyperthyroidism. The CDR3 has 16 residues. Germline CDR1 is MNHNY and CDR2 is SVGAGI (reference sequence). Trimming removed 5 bases at V and 2 bases at J, with 17 bases between. Newly diagnosed, the hyperthyroidism patients had under 2 months' duration and were aged 18 to 65. The authors amplified TCR beta CDR3 regions, and they did so from RNA transcripts for repertoire sequencing. Second-round multiplex PCR followed a first-round RT-PCR using HTBI primers. TCRdb itself ran the multiplex PCR reads through MiXCR, one entry per CDR3 protein. The sample yields more than 1,000,000 distinct CDR3 sequences, about 36% seen once.

Sequenced sample: peripheral blood or thyroid tissue (not recorded which). This chain joins TRBV6-6 and TRBJ2-3, with D possibly being TRBD1 (6 bases). The receptor comes from an adult man with Graves' hyperthyroidism. Here the CDR3 DNA reads TGTGCCAGCAGTCCAGGAAAAGGGGGAAACACAGATACGCAGTATTTT. Protein: CASSPGKGGNTDTQYF.